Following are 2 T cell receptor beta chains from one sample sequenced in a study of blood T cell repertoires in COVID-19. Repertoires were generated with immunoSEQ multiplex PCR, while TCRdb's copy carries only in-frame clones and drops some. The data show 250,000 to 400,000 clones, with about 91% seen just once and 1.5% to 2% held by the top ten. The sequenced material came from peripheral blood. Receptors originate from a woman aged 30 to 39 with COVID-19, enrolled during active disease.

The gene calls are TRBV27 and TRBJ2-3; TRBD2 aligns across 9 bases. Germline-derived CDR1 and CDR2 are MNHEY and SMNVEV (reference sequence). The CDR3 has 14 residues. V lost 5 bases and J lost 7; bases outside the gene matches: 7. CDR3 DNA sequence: TGTGCCAGCAGTCCGCGGGGGGGCTTAAATACGCAGTATTTT. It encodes CASSPRGGLNTQYF.

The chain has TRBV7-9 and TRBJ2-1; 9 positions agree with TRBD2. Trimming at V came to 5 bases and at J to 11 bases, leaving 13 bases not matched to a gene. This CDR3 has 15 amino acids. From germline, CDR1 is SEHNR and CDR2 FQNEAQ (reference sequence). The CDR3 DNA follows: TGTGCCAGCAGCCCCAGGACTAGCGCTAAGATTAAGCAGTTCTTC. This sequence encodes CASSPRTSAKIKQFF.